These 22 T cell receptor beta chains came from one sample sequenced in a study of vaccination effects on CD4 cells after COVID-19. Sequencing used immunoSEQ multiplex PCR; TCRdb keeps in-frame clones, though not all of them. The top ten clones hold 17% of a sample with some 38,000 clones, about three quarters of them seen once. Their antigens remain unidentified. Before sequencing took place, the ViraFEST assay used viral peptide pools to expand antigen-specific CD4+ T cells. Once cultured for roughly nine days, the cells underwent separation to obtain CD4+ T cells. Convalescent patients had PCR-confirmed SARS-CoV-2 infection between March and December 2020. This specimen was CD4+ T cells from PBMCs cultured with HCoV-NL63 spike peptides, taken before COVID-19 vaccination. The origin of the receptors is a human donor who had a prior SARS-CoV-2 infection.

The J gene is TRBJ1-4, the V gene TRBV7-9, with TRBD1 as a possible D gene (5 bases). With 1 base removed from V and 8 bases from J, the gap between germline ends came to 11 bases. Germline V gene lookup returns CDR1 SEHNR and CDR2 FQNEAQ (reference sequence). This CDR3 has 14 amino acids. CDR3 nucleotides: TGTGCCAGCAGCTTAGAGGGGTTGCGGGAAAAACTGTTTTTT. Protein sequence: CASSLEGLREKLFF.

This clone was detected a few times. CDR3 DNA sequence: TGTGCCAGCAGGGGGATAAATAACAGGGGCTCCTACGAGCAGTACTTC. Translating gives CASRGINNRGSYEQYF. The chain combines TRBV7-2 with TRBJ2-7; 7 bases agree with TRBD1. CDR3 size: 16 residues. In germline, CDR1 is SGHTA, CDR2 FQGNSA. The trim removed 6 bases at V and 0 bases at J, leaving 11 bases unmatched. Supplemented by reference TRBV7-2 and TRBJ2-7, the full variable domain reads GAGVSQSPSNKVTEKGKDVELRCDPISGHTALYWYRQSLGQGLEFLIYFQGNSAPDKSGLPSDRFSAERTGGSVSTLTIQRTQQEDSAVYLCASRGINNRGSYEQYFGPGTRLTVT.

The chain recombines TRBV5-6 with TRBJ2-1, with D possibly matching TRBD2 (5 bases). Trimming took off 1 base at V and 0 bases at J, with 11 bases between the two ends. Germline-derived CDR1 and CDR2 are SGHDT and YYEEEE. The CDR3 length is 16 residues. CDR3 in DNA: TGTGCCAGCAGCTTGCTTGGCGGGTCCTCCTACAATGAGCAGTTCTTC. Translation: CASSLLGGSSYNEQFF.

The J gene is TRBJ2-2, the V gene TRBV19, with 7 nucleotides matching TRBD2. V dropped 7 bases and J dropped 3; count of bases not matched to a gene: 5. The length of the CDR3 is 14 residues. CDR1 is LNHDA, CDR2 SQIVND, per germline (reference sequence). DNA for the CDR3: TGTGCCAGTATAAACCGGGGGGACACCGGGGAGCTGTTTTTT. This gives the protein CASINRGDTGELFF.

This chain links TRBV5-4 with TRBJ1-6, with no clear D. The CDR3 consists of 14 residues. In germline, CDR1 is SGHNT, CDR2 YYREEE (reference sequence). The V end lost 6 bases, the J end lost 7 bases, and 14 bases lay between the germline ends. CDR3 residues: CASTKRTGNSPLHF. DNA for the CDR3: TGTGCCAGCACCAAAAGGACGGGCAATTCACCCCTCCACTTT.

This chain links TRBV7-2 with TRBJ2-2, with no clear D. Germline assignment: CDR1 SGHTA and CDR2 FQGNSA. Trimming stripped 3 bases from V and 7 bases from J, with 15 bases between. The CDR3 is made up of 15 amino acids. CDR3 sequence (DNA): TGTGCCAGCAGCTTGAATCAGGTTTTGATCGGGGAGCTGTTTTTT. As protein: CASSLNQVLIGELFF.

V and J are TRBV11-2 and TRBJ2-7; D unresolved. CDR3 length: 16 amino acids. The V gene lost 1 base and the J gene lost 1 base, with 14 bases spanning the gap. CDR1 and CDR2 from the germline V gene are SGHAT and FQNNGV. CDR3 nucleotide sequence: TGTGCCAGCAGCTTAGGTATGTGGCAGAAATCCTACGAGCAGTACTTC. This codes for CASSLGMWQKSYEQYF.

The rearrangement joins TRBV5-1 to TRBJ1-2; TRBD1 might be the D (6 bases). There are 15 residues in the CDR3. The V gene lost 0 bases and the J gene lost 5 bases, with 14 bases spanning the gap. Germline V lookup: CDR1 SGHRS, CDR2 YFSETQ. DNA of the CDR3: TGCGCCAGCAGCTTGGGTTTCAACCAGGGGTATGGCTACACCTTC. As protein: CASSLGFNQGYGYTF.

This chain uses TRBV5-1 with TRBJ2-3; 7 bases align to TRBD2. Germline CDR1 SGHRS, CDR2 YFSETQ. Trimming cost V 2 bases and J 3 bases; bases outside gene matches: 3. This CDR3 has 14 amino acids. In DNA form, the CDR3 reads TGCGCCAGCAGCTTTCGGGGGGAAACAGATACGCAGTATTTT. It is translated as CASSFRGETDTQYF.

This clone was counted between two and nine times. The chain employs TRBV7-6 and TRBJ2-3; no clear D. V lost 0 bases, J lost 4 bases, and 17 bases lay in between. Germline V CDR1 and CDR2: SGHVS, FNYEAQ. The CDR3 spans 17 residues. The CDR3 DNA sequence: TGTGCCAGCAGCTTAGCCCTGAGTGTGGGTGTCCCAGATACGCAGTATTTT. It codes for CASSLALSVGVPDTQYF.

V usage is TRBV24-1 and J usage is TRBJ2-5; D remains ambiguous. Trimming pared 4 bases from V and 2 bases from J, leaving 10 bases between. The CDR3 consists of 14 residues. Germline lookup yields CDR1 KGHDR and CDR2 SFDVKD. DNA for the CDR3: TGTGCCACCAGTGAAACGGATCCGCAAGAGACCCAGTACTTC. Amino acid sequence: CATSETDPQETQYF.

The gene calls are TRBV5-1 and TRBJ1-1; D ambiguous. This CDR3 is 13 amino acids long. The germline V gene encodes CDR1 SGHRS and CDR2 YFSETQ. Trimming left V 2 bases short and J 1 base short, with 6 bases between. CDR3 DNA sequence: TGCGCCAGCAGCTTTCACTCGAACACTGAAGCTTTCTTT. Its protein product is CASSFHSNTEAFF.

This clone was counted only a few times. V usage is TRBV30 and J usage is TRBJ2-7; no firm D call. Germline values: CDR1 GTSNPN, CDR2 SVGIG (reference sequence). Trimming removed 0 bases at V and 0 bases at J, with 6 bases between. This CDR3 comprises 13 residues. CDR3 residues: CAWSVSYSYEQYF. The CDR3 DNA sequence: TGTGCCTGGAGTGTATCGTACTCCTACGAGCAGTACTTC. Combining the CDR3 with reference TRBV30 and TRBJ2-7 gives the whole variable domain SQTIHQWPATLVQPVGSPLSLECTVEGTSNPNLYWYRQAAGRGLQLLFYSVGIGQISSEVPQNLSASRPQDRQFILSSKKLLLSDSGFYLCAWSVSYSYEQYFGPGTRLTVT.

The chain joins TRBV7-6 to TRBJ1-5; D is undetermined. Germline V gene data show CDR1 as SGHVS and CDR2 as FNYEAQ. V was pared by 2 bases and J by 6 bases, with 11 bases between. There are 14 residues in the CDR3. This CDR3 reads CASSLFGGSQPQHF. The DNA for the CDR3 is TGTGCCAGCAGCTTATTCGGAGGGAGTCAGCCCCAGCATTTT.

CDR3 amino acids: CASSFFREQETQYF. In nucleotides, the CDR3 is TGTGCCAGCAGCTTCTTCCGGGAGCAAGAGACCCAGTACTTC. This sequence joins TRBV7-9 and TRBJ2-5, with a weak D call TRBD2 (6 bases). V lost 3 bases and J 2 bases, leaving 10 bases between the germline ends. CDR3 length: 14 residues. CDR1 is SEHNR and CDR2 is FQNEAQ in the germline V gene (reference sequence).

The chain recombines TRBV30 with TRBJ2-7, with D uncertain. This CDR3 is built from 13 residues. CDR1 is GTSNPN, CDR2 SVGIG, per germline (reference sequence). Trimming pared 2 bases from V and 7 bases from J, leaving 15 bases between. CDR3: CAWSIGPQLEQYF. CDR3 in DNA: TGTGCCTGGAGTATAGGCCCTCAGTTGGAGCAGTACTTC. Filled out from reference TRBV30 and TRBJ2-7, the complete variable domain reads SQTIHQWPATLVQPVGSPLSLECTVEGTSNPNLYWYRQAAGRGLQLLFYSVGIGQISSEVPQNLSASRPQDRQFILSSKKLLLSDSGFYLCAWSIGPQLEQYFGPGTRLTVT.

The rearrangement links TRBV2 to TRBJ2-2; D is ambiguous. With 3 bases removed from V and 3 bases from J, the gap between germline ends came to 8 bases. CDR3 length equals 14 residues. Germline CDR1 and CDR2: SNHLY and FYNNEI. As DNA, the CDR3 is TGTGCCAGCAGTGACATACTCGACACCGGGGAGCTGTTTTTT. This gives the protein CASSDILDTGELFF.

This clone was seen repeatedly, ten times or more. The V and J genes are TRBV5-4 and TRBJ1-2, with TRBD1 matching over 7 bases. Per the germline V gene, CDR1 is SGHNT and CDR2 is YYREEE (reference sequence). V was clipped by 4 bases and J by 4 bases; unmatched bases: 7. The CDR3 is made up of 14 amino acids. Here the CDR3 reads CASSLGTDLYGYTF. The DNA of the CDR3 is TGTGCCAGCAGCCTTGGGACAGACCTCTATGGCTACACCTTC. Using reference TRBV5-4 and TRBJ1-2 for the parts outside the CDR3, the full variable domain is ETGVTQSPTHLIKTRGQQVTLRCSSQSGHNTVSWYQQALGQGPQFIFQYYREEENGRGNFPPRFSGLQFPNYSSELNVNALELDDSALYLCASSLGTDLYGYTFGSGTRLTVV.

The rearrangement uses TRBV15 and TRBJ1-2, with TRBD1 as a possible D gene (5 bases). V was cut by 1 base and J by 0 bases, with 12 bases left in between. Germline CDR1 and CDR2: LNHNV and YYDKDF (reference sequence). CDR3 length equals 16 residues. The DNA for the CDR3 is TGTGCCACCAGCAGAGGATTTGGGGGAACTAACTATGGCTACACCTTC. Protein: CATSRGFGGTNYGYTF.

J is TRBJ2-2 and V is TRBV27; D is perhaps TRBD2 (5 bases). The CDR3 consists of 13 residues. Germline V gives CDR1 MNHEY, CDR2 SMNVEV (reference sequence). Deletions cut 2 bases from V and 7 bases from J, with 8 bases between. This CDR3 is CASSLGEIGELFF. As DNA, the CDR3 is TGTGCCAGCAGTTTAGGGGAGATCGGGGAGCTGTTTTTT.

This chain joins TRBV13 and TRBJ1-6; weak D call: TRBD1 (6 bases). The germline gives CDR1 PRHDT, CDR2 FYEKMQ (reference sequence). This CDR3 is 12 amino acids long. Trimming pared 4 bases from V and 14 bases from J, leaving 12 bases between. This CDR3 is CASSSTGRALHF. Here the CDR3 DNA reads TGTGCCAGCAGCTCAACAGGGAGGGCCCTCCACTTT.

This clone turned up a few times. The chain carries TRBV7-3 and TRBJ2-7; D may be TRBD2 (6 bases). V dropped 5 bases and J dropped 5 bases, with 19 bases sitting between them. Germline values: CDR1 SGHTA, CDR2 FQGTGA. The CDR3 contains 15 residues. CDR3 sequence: CASSPGRGRVHEQYF. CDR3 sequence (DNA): TGTGCCAGCAGCCCTGGGCGGGGACGGGTTCACGAGCAGTACTTC. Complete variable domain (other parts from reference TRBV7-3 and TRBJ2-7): GAGVSQTPSNKVTEKGKYVELRCDPISGHTALYWYRQSLGQGPEFLIYFQGTGAADDSGLPNDRFFAVRPEGSVSTLKIQRTERGDSAVYLCASSPGRGRVHEQYFGPGTRLTVT.